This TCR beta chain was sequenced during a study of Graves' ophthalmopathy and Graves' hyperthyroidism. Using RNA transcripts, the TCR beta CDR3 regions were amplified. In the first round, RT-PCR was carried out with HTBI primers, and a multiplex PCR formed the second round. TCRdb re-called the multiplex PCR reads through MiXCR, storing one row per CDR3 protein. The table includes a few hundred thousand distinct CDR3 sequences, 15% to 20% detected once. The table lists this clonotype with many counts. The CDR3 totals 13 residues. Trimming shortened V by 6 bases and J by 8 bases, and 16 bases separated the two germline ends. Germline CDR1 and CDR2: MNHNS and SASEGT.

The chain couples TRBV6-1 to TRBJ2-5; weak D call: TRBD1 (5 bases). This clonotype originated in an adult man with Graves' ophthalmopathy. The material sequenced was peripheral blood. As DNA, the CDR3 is TGTGCCAGCAGCCCGGAAGGGGTGGAAACCCAGTACTTC. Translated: CASSPEGVETQYF.